This T cell receptor beta chain was found in a study of radiotherapy plus CTLA-4 blockade in lung cancer. Regarding this clone: The target antigen is unknown.

The table came from immunoSEQ multiplex PCR; TCRdb's copy has only in-frame clones and leaves some out. The repertoire consists of roughly 50,000 clones, with 65% to 90% occurring once and the leading ten covering roughly 17%. Germline V lookup: CDR1 MNHNS, CDR2 SASEGT. V lost 4 bases, J lost 3 bases, and 16 bases lay in between. The length of the CDR3 is 15 residues. Findings and caveats of the study: Reports identified early blood T cell clone dynamics, with interferon-beta, as the best response predictor.

The receptor was isolated from a human donor with non-small cell lung cancer that progressed on radiotherapy plus ipilimumab. Some clones in this sample may be carry-over from other donors' samples. The starting material was peripheral blood, obtained from a patient treated with radiotherapy plus ipilimumab. V is TRBV6-1 and J is TRBJ2-7; D is possibly TRBD2 (7 bases). For the CDR3, the DNA is TGTGCCAGCAGTGTTAGGGGAGGGGGATTCTACGAGCAGTACTTC. Translation: CASSVRGGGFYEQYF.